These 8 T cell receptor beta chains came from one sample sequenced in a study of blood T cell repertoires in COVID-19. Only in-frame clones appear in the TCRdb table, and some are missing; sequencing was by immunoSEQ multiplex PCR. The sample contains 15,000 to 20,000 clones, roughly 86% of which appear only once. Specimen: peripheral blood. All receptors derive from a human donor in a cohort sampled during active COVID-19.

This rearrangement joins TRBV19 to TRBJ1-4; TRBD1 might be the D (5 bases). The CDR3 consists of 15 residues. Germline V gene lookup returns CDR1 LNHDA and CDR2 SQIVND (reference sequence). V shed 10 bases and J shed 6 bases, with 21 bases lying between them. This chain's CDR3 is CATLDVAGRDEKLFF. DNA of the CDR3: TGTGCCACCTTAGACGTGGCAGGGCGAGATGAAAAACTGTTTTTT.

The V gene is TRBV27, the J gene TRBJ1-2; 7 nucleotides line up with TRBD1. CDR3 size: 13 residues. CDR1 and CDR2 from the germline V gene are MNHEY and SMNVEV (reference sequence). With 6 bases clipped from V and 1 base from J, the junction kept 2 bases outside the gene matches. As DNA, the CDR3 is TGTGCCAGCAGGCAGGGGGATAACTATGGCTACACCTTC. As protein: CASRQGDNYGYTF.

J is TRBJ2-5 and V is TRBV6-1, with D hard to call. The CDR3 totals 14 residues. Trimming took off 3 bases at V and 2 bases at J, with 10 bases between the two ends. CDR1 and CDR2 (germline): MNHNS, SASEGT. CDR3: CASSDTLGQETQYF. CDR3 nucleotide sequence: TGTGCCAGCAGTGATACCCTAGGACAAGAGACCCAGTACTTC.

The chain carries TRBV19 and TRBJ1-5, with no clear D. Per the germline V gene, CDR1 is LNHDA and CDR2 is SQIVND (reference sequence). V was shortened by 5 bases and J by 4 bases, with 6 bases between the two germline ends. CDR3 size: 12 residues. For the CDR3, the DNA is TGTGCCAGTAGTTCAAATAATCAGCCCCAGCATTTT. Residues: CASSSNNQPQHF.

This clone was seen just once. The rearrangement uses TRBV11-1 and TRBJ2-7; possibly TRBD1 for D (6 bases). Deletions cut 5 bases from V and 3 bases from J, with 8 bases between. The germline V gene encodes CDR1 SGHAT and CDR2 FQDESV (reference sequence). The CDR3 has 12 residues. This chain's CDR3 is CASSQTGYEQYF. The CDR3 bases are TGTGCCAGCAGCCAGACAGGCTACGAGCAGTACTTC. The whole variable domain, filled in from reference TRBV11-1 and TRBJ2-7, reads EAEVAQSPRYKITEKSQAVAFWCDPISGHATLYWYRQILGQGPELLVQFQDESVVDDSQLPKDRFSAERLKGVDSTLKIQPAELGDSAMYLCASSQTGYEQYFGPGTRLTVT.

This clone was seen just once. The chain is built from TRBV6-5 and TRBJ2-2, with D perhaps matching TRBD2 (6 bases). Germline V gene data show CDR1 as MNHEY and CDR2 as SVGAGI. The CDR3 extends over 15 amino acids. Deletions cut 7 bases from V and 2 bases from J, with 14 bases between. The CDR3 region is CASTSGTLNTGELFF. CDR3 sequence (DNA): TGTGCCAGCACCTCCGGGACTCTAAACACCGGGGAGCTGTTTTTT.

V gene TRBV25-1 combines with J gene TRBJ2-1, with 12 nucleotides matching TRBD2. The CDR3 runs to 16 residues. Germline trimming cut 4 bases from V and 7 bases from J; bases unmatched to any gene: 8. Germline CDR1 and CDR2: MGHDK and SYGVNS. CDR3 region: CASSGLAGGPGNEQFF. CDR3 nucleotides: TGTGCCAGCAGTGGCCTAGCGGGGGGGCCGGGGAATGAGCAGTTCTTC.

This chain connects TRBV19 to TRBJ2-3; 11 bases fit TRBD2. CDR1 and CDR2 from the germline V gene are LNHDA and SQIVND (reference sequence). This CDR3 is 17 amino acids long. After removal of 5 bases from V and 5 bases from J, the junction contained 12 bases not matched to a gene. The CDR3 bases are TGTGCCAGTAGTCTAAGAACTCTAGCGGGGGGACAAGATACGCAGTATTTT. It specifies CASSLRTLAGGQDTQYF.